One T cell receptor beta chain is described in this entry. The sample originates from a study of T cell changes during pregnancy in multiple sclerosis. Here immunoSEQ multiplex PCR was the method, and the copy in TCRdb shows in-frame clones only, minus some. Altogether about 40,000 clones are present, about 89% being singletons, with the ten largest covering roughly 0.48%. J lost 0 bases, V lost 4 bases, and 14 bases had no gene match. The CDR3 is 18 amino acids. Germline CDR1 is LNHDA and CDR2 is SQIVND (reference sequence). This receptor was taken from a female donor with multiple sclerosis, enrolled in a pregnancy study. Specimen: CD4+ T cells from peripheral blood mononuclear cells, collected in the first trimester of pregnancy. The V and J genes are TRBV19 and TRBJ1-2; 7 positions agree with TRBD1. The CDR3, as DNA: TGTGCCAGTAGTAGCCTCGGCCCGGGACAGAAATCTAACTATGGCTACACCTTC. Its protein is CASSSLGPGQKSNYGYTF. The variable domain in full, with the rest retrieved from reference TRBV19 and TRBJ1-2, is DGGITQSPKYLFRKEGQNVTLSCEQNLNHDAMYWYRQDPGQGLRLIYYSQIVNDFQKGDIAEGYSVSREKKESFPLTVTSAQKNPTAFYLCASSSLGPGQKSNYGYTFGSGTRLTVV.